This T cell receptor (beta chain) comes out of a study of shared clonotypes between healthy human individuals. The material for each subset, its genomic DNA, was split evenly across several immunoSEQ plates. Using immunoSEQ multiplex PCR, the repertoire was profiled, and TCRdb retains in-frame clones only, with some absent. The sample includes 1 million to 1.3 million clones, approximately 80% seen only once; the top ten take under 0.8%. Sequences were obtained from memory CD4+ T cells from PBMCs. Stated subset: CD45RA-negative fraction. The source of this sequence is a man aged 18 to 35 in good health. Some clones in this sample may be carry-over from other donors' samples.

This CDR3 reads CASTPGQNNNEQFF. CDR3 DNA: TGTGCCAGCACTCCGGGACAAAATAACAATGAGCAGTTCTTC. The gene calls are TRBV28 and TRBJ2-1, with D maybe TRBD1 (6 bases). Germline V CDR1 and CDR2: MDHEN, SYDVKM. The CDR3 loop spans 14 amino acids. Between the trimmed V and J ends, which lost 7 bases and 5 bases, there was a span of 15 bases.